The TCR beta chain under discussion was sequenced for a study of blood T cells in healthy people across ages. A sample-barcoded 5' primer and a J-beta primer mix were used in a second PCR of roughly 6 to 11 cycles. TCRdb re-derived calls from the 5' RACE reads in MiXCR, one entry per CDR3 protein. This sample has 600,000 to 1,000,000 distinct CDR3 sequences, with over 45% found just once. The length of the CDR3 is 15 residues. The germline gives CDR1 SEHNR, CDR2 FQNEAQ (reference sequence). On this clonotype itself: A read error may account for a junction end that differs from germline.

J is TRBJ2-4 and V is TRBV7-9; D possibly uses TRBD1 or TRBD2 (5 bases each). Sequencing used blood. The receptor comes from a young man in good health. In DNA form, the CDR3 reads TGTGCCAGCAGCAGGGACCACCTAGCCAAAAACTTTCAGTACTTC. Translating it yields CASSRDHLAKNFQYF.